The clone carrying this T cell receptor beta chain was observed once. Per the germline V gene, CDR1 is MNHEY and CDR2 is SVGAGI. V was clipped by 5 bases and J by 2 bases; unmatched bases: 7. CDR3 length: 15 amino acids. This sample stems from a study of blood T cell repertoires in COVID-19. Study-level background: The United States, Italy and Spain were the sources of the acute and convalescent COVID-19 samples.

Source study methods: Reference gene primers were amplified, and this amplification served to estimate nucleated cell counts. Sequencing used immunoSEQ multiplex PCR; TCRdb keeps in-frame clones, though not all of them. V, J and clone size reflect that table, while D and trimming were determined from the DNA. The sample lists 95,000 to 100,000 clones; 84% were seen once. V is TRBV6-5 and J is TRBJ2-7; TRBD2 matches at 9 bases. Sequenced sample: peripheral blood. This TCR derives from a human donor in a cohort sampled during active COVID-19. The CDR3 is CASSRGLAFTYEQYF. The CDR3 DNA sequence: TGTGCCAGCAGTCGGGGACTAGCATTCACCTACGAGCAGTACTTC.